The 19 T cell receptor beta chains below come from one sample, sequenced in a study of shared clonotypes between healthy human individuals. Some clones are missing from TCRdb's copy, which holds only in-frame ones; the method was immunoSEQ multiplex PCR. This table holds about 1.5 million clones, 95% to 97% found once. The sample consisted of naive CD4+ T cells sorted from blood. Subset reported: CD45RA+ positively selected. The receptors were gathered from a man aged 25-45 years in good health.

This chain links TRBV29-1 with TRBJ2-7, with unresolved D. The V end lost 1 base, the J end lost 6 bases, and 16 bases lay between the germline ends. The CDR3 has 14 amino acids. CDR1 SQVTM and CDR2 ANQGSEA come from the germline V gene. The CDR3 sequence: CSVEVEVGRREQYF. The CDR3 DNA reads TGCAGCGTTGAAGTCGAGGTAGGTCGACGCGAGCAGTACTTC.

A remark on this clone: The junction does not match germline at one end; this may be a read error. This sample includes further DNA sequences coding for the same CDR3. The CDR3 bases are TGTGCTAGCAGTAAGGACAGACAAGAGACCCAGTACTTC. Its protein is CASSKDRQETQYF. This chain connects TRBV7-7 to TRBJ2-5; possibly TRBD1 for D (6 bases). This CDR3 spans 13 amino acids. Germline V gene sequence: CDR1 SSHAT, CDR2 FNYEAQ (reference sequence).

CDR3 protein: CASSASSGSSYEQYF. The CDR3, as DNA: TGTGCCAGCAGCGCCTCTAGCGGGAGCTCCTACGAGCAGTACTTC. This chain joins TRBV9 and TRBJ2-7; 10 nucleotides line up with TRBD2. Germline V gene data show CDR1 as SGDLS and CDR2 as YYNGEE. V dropped 3 bases and J dropped 0; count of bases not matched to a gene: 3. There are 15 residues in the CDR3.

This clone was observed a single time. This chain uses TRBV6-5 with TRBJ2-7; TRBD2 matches 7 bases. The CDR3 contains 12 residues. The germline CDR1 and CDR2 sequences are MNHEY and SVGAGI. Trimming cost V 10 bases and J 3 bases; bases outside gene matches: 6. This chain's CDR3 is CATGSGNYEQYF. CDR3 DNA: TGTGCCACGGGGAGCGGGAACTACGAGCAGTACTTC.

This chain links TRBV19 with TRBJ2-5; 10 nucleotides line up with TRBD2. Germline lookup yields CDR1 LNHDA and CDR2 SQIVND (reference sequence). J was trimmed by 4 bases and V by 7 bases; bases with no gene match: 6. CDR3 length: 14 amino acids. This CDR3 reads CASTSSGSGETQYF. CDR3 nucleotide sequence: TGTGCCAGTACCTCTAGCGGGAGCGGAGAGACCCAGTACTTC.

The chain links TRBV2 to TRBJ2-7, with 9 bases identical to TRBD2. This CDR3 has 14 amino acids. The V and J ends lost 8 bases and 4 bases, in that order; junction bases with no gene match: 9. Germline CDR1 reads SNHLY; CDR2 reads FYNNEI. The CDR3 loop is CASGVREGKYEQYF. CDR3 coding DNA: TGTGCCAGCGGTGTGCGGGAGGGAAAGTACGAGCAGTACTTC.

This clone was recorded once. V gene TRBV27 combines with J gene TRBJ2-5; 7 nucleotides line up with TRBD1. The trim removed 5 bases at V and 5 bases at J, leaving 11 bases unmatched. Per the germline V gene, CDR1 is MNHEY and CDR2 is SMNVEV (reference sequence). The CDR3 runs to 15 residues. The chain's CDR3 is CASSPGTDIAETQYF. In DNA form, the CDR3 reads TGTGCCAGCAGTCCGGGGACAGACATAGCGGAGACCCAGTACTTC.

On this clone itself: The same CDR3 can be traced to other DNA sequences in this sample. The chain employs TRBV5-4 and TRBJ2-5; TRBD1 is a possible D gene (6 bases). This CDR3 region has 12 residues. CDR1 is SGHNT and CDR2 is YYREEE in the germline V gene (reference sequence). Trimming shortened V by 1 base and J by 5 bases, and 6 bases separated the two germline ends. CDR3 amino acids: CASSLQGETQYF. CDR3 bases: TGTGCCAGCAGCTTGCAGGGGGAGACCCAGTACTTC.

V gene TRBV7-8 combines with J gene TRBJ2-3; D remains unclear. The CDR3 consists of 14 residues. Per germline, CDR1 SGHVS and CDR2 FQNEAQ. V dropped 3 bases and J dropped 5 bases, with 12 bases sitting between them. The CDR3 bases are TGTGCCAGCAGCTTCGGTCATTCCGAAGATACGCAGTATTTT. This translates into CASSFGHSEDTQYF.

Worth noting for this clone: This same CDR3 is encoded by further DNA sequences in the sample. The rearrangement joins TRBV28 to TRBJ1-5; 7 bases fit TRBD1. The V and J ends lost 5 bases and 5 bases, in that order; junction bases with no gene match: 3. Germline assignment: CDR1 MDHEN and CDR2 SYDVKM. The CDR3 is made up of 13 amino acids. The CDR3 bases are TGTGCCAGCAGTCGGGACAGATATCAGCCCCAGCATTTT. This sequence encodes CASSRDRYQPQHF.

In this sample, this clone turned up once. The same CDR3 can be traced to other DNA sequences in this sample. This sequence joins TRBV5-1 and TRBJ2-1, with D unresolved. Germline V gene sequence: CDR1 SGHRS, CDR2 YFSETQ. The V gene lost 0 bases and the J gene lost 0 bases, with 10 bases spanning the gap. The CDR3 has 16 amino acids. The CDR3 spells CASSLGTRSSYNEQFF. As DNA, the CDR3 is TGCGCCAGCAGCTTGGGGACCCGGAGCTCCTACAATGAGCAGTTCTTC.

V and J are TRBV7-9 and TRBJ2-3; 12 nucleotides match TRBD2. The germline V gene has CDR1 SEHNR and CDR2 FQNEAQ (reference sequence). V was clipped by 2 bases and J by 11 bases; unmatched bases: 8. The CDR3 extends over 15 amino acids. CDR3 nucleotide sequence: TGTGCCAGCAGCTTAAATGGACTAGCGGGACCTGAGCAGTATTTT. Protein: CASSLNGLAGPEQYF.

CDR3: CASSPGTGLSTQYF. CDR3 nucleotides: TGTGCCAGCAGTCCAGGGACAGGGTTGAGTACGCAGTATTTT. The chain joins TRBV25-1 to TRBJ2-3, with 9 positions matching TRBD1. CDR1 is MGHDK, CDR2 SYGVNS, per germline. Trimming cost V 5 bases and J 8 bases; bases outside gene matches: 8. The CDR3 sequence is 14 residues long.

The rearrangement links TRBV9 to TRBJ2-1, with 7 bases identical to TRBD2. The CDR3 has 18 residues. V trimming: 0 bases; J trimming: 5 bases; junction bases outside the gene matches: 14. CDR1 and CDR2 (germline): SGDLS, YYNGEE. CDR3 DNA sequence: TGTGCCAGCAGCGTAGCCCTGGGATTGGCTAGCGGTAACAATGAGCAGTTCTTC. Protein: CASSVALGLASGNNEQFF.

V gene TRBV11-3 combines with J gene TRBJ2-3, with 7 bases identical to TRBD1. CDR1 SGHNT and CDR2 YENEEA come from the germline V gene. V lost 4 bases to trimming and J lost 2 bases; unmatched junction nucleotides: 3. The CDR3 has 14 residues. The CDR3 DNA is TGTGCCAGCAGCTCACAGGGGTTCACAGATACGCAGTATTTT. As protein: CASSSQGFTDTQYF.

This clone was detected only once. This rearrangement joins TRBV28 to TRBJ2-4; 8 bases are a match to TRBD2. This CDR3 contains 17 residues. The ends lost 3 bases at V and 1 base at J; junction bases unmatched: 8. The germline gives CDR1 MDHEN, CDR2 SYDVKM. CDR3 nucleotide sequence: TGTGCCAGCAGTTTTCTAGGACTAGCAGATGCCAAAAACATTCAGTACTTC. It yields the protein CASSFLGLADAKNIQYF. Drawing the rest from reference TRBV28 and TRBJ2-4, the complete variable domain is DVKVTQSSRYLVKRTGEKVFLECVQDMDHENMFWYRQDPGLGLRLIYFSYDVKMKEKGDIPEGYSVSREKKERFSLILESASTNQTSMYLCASSFLGLADAKNIQYFGAGTRLSVL.

The rearrangement joins TRBV5-1 to TRBJ2-7, with TRBD2 identical over 13 bases. The V and J ends lost 0 bases and 5 bases, in that order; junction bases with no gene match: 5. The germline gives CDR1 SGHRS, CDR2 YFSETQ. CDR3 size: 16 residues. CDR3 sequence (DNA): TGCGCCAGCAGCTTGGAAACTAGCGGGAGGGCCGACGAGCAGTACTTC. Protein product: CASSLETSGRADEQYF. Full variable domain (rest looked up from reference TRBV5-1 and TRBJ2-7): KAGVTQTPRYLIKTRGQQVTLSCSPISGHRSVSWYQQTPGQGLQFLFEYFSETQRNKGNFPGRFSGRQFSNSRSEMNVSTLELGDSALYLCASSLETSGRADEQYFGPGTRLTVT.

The chain has TRBV25-1 and TRBJ2-2, with 8 bases aligning to TRBD2. Germline V lookup: CDR1 MGHDK, CDR2 SYGVNS. This CDR3 is 16 amino acids long. V lost 3 bases to trimming and J lost 3 bases; unmatched junction nucleotides: 6. The CDR3 sequence is CASSEASGSYTGELFF. The CDR3 nucleotides are TGTGCCAGCAGTGAGGCAAGCGGGAGTTACACCGGGGAGCTGTTTTTT.

About this clone: The sample carries other DNA sequences with the same CDR3. The chain carries TRBV6-5 and TRBJ2-7; 8 positions agree with TRBD1. CDR3 length equals 13 residues. The J segment lost 3 bases and the V segment lost 4 bases, leaving 2 bases of the junction unmatched. The V gene's germline CDR1 is MNHEY and CDR2 SVGAGI. The CDR3 is CASSSGTGYEQYF. CDR3 DNA sequence: TGTGCCAGCAGTTCAGGGACAGGCTACGAGCAGTACTTC.